This is a list of T cell receptor beta chains from one sample in a study of breast tumors, draining lymph nodes, adjacent tissues. TCRdb reanalysed the multiplex PCR reads using MiXCR and keeps one entry per CDR3 protein. The table has roughly 110,000 distinct CDR3 sequences, approximately 28% seen once; the top ten hold approximately 5.2%. The sequenced sample was axillary lymph node tissue. These receptors were obtained from a female donor with breast cancer. Some clones in this sample may be carry-over from other donors' samples. CDR3s include the opening cysteine and the closing phenylalanine or tryptophan. D genes are given only for firm matches. Where a row states a size, it is once, few, many or the class of an expanded clone; other rows omit it.

D: NA
V: TRBV6-6
J: TRBJ1-4
size: many
DNA: TGTGCCAGCAGTTACCTAGGATCCCCCCAGGAAAAACTGTTTTTT
CDR3: CASSYLGSPQEKLFF

D: TRBD1
V: TRBV2
J: TRBJ2-1
size: NA
DNA: TGTGCCAGCAGTGATTGGGACAGGGGACGGAATGAGCAGTTCTTC
CDR3: CASSDWDRGRNEQFF

D: NA
V: TRBV6-5
J: TRBJ2-5
size: NA
DNA: TGTGCCAGCAGTTATGGGGGTTCCCCGTCCCAAGAGACCCAGTACTTC
CDR3: CASSYGGSPSQETQYF

D: NA
V: TRBV10-2
J: TRBJ2-2
size: many
DNA: TGCGCCACCGCAAGGAGGGGGGCGAACACCGGGGAGCTGTTTTTT
CDR3: CATARRGANTGELFF

D: TRBD2
V: TRBV5-8
J: TRBJ2-5
size: few
DNA: TGTGCCAGCAGCTTCGGACTAGCGGGAGGGCTGGAGACCCAGTACTTC
CDR3: CASSFGLAGGLETQYF

D: NA
V: TRBV19
J: TRBJ2-1
size: many
DNA: TGTGCCAGTAACCCAATGGCGGGCCCCTACAATGAGCAGTTCTTC
CDR3: CASNPMAGPYNEQFF

D: NA
V: TRBV2
J: TRBJ2-3
size: NA
DNA: TGTGCCAGCAGCTTAAGGTCATGG
CDR3: CASSLRSW

D: NA
V: TRBV20-1
J: TRBJ2-6
size: many
DNA: TGCAGTGCTAGTAAGAGCGGGCAATCTGGGGCCAACGTCCTGACTTTC
CDR3: CSASKSGQSGANVLTF

D: TRBD1
V: TRBV29-1
J: TRBJ2-2
size: NA
DNA: TGCAGCGTTGGAACCGGGACAGGGGTCACCGGGGAGCTGTTTTTT
CDR3: CSVGTGTGVTGELFF

D: TRBD1
V: TRBV6-1
J: TRBJ2-5
size: many
DNA: TGTGCCAGCAGTGAAGTGGGGGACAGGGGGCGATTTTGGGAGACCCAGTACTTC
CDR3: CASSEVGDRGRFWETQYF

D: NA
V: TRBV4-1
J: TRBJ1-2
size: many
DNA: TGCGCCAGCAGCCACCTACTGGGGGCGGAAGGCTACACCTTC
CDR3: CASSHLLGAEGYTF

D: TRBD2
V: TRBV7-9
J: TRBJ2-1
size: many
DNA: TGTGCCAGCAGCTTAACGGGACTAGCGGGAGATGAGCAGTTCTTC
CDR3: CASSLTGLAGDEQFF

D: TRBD2
V: TRBV3-1
J: TRBJ2-1
size: many
DNA: TGTGCCAGCAGCCGTTACGGGACTAGCGGGGGGGGCAATGAGCAGTTCTTC
CDR3: CASSRYGTSGGGNEQFF

D: NA
V: TRBV24-1
J: TRBJ2-1
size: many
DNA: TGTGCCACCAGTGATACTCTAGCCGGGTTAGGGCGCGAGCAGTTCTTC
CDR3: CATSDTLAGLGREQFF

D: NA
V: TRBV6-5
J: TRBJ2-3
size: NA
DNA: TGTGCCAGCAGTTACAACAGGGTATCAGATACGCAGTATTTT
CDR3: CASSYNRVSDTQYF

D: TRBD1
V: TRBV9
J: TRBJ2-2
size: many
DNA: TGTGCCAGCAGCGTAGGGTGGGGACAGGGGGACACCGGGGAGCTGTTTTTT
CDR3: CASSVGWGQGDTGELFF

D: NA
V: TRBV5-1
J: TRBJ2-1
size: many
DNA: TGCGCCAGCAGCCCCCCGGGACGGCGGGGCAATGAGCAGTTCTTC
CDR3: CASSPPGRRGNEQFF

D: NA
V: TRBV5-4
J: TRBJ2-5
size: many
DNA: TGTGCCAGCAACACCGGAACAGGGGAGACCCAGTACTTC
CDR3: CASNTGTGETQYF

D: TRBD2
V: TRBV5-1
J: TRBJ2-2
size: many
DNA: TGCGCCACGGCTAGCGGATCGAACACCGGGGAGCTGTTTTTT
CDR3: CATASGSNTGELFF

D: NA
V: TRBV7-9
J: TRBJ2-7
size: medium-sized
DNA: TGTGCCAGCAGCTTAGTCGAGGGCTCCGAGCAGTACTTC
CDR3: CASSLVEGSEQYF

D: TRBD1
V: TRBV19
J: TRBJ1-6
size: once
DNA: TGTGCCAGTAGTTTCGGGCGGACAGGGGTTGGAAATTCACCCCTCCACTTT
CDR3: CASSFGRTGVGNSPLHF

D: TRBD2
V: TRBV19
J: TRBJ2-2
size: NA
DNA: TGTGCCAGTAGTATGGGACTAGTGGGCGGGGAGCTGTTTTTT
CDR3: CASSMGLVGGELFF

D: TRBD1
V: TRBV20-1
J: TRBJ1-1
size: many
DNA: TGCAGTGCTAGGTATCGACAGGGGAGGAACACTGAAGCTTTCTTT
CDR3: CSARYRQGRNTEAFF

D: NA
V: TRBV6-1
J: TRBJ2-1
size: many
DNA: TGTGCCAGCAGTGATGGACAACACTACAATGAGCAGTTCTTC
CDR3: CASSDGQHYNEQFF

D: NA
V: TRBV20-1
J: TRBJ2-2
size: many
DNA: TGCAGTGCTCATCACGGGCAGGCGAACACCGGGGAGCTGTTTTTT
CDR3: CSAHHGQANTGELFF

D: NA
V: TRBV7-3
J: TRBJ2-5
size: NA
DNA: TGTGCCAGCAGCTTAGGAGGGGGTCAAGGAGAGACCCAGTACTTC
CDR3: CASSLGGGQGETQYF